The clone carrying this T cell receptor (beta chain) was seen a few times. From germline, CDR1 is GTSNPN and CDR2 SVGIG (reference sequence). The CDR3 length is 15 residues. The V gene end was trimmed by 4 bases and the J gene end by 3 bases; junction bases not matched to a gene: 7. This record comes from a study of blood T cells in healthy people across ages. It was with a sample-barcoded 5' primer and a J-beta primer mix that a second PCR of about 7 to 12 cycles was run. Using its own MiXCR run on the 5' RACE reads, TCRdb lists one record per CDR3 protein. The table includes approximately 1.5 million distinct CDR3 sequences, roughly 32% detected once.

This chain joins TRBV30 and TRBJ2-1; 9 bases line up with TRBD2. The source of this sequence is a woman aged 25 to 39 in good health. Sequences were obtained from blood. The CDR3 DNA follows: TGTGCCTGGACCCCGGGGCGGGGGGGCTACAATGAGCAGTTCTTC. Amino acids: CAWTPGRGGYNEQFF.